These T cell receptor beta chains were read from a single sample in a study of shared clonotypes between healthy human individuals. Only in-frame clones appear in the TCRdb table, and some are missing; sequencing was by immunoSEQ multiplex PCR. This table holds about 490,000 clones, 75% to 85% found once. The material sequenced was PBMCs. The receptors stem from a woman aged 35 to 49 in good health. Some clones in this sample may be carry-over from other donors' samples. CDR3s include the opening cysteine and the closing phenylalanine or tryptophan. The D gene is left open where the match is weak. The size of a clone is reported for some rows only, either as once, few or many, or as a class for expanded clones.

CASSLGFGGGSTDTQYF,TGTGCCAGCAGCTTGGGATTCGGCGGGGGGAGCACAGATACGCAGTATTTT,NA,TRBJ2-3,TRBD2,TRBV5-5
CASSGGSYEQYF,TGCGCCAGCAGTGGGGGTTCCTACGAGCAGTACTTC,few,TRBJ2-7,NA,TRBV10-2
CASSPDTGGPIEQFF,TGTGCCAGCTCACCAGATACGGGAGGGCCCATTGAGCAGTTCTTC,NA,TRBJ2-1,TRBD2,TRBV18
CASSDLAGGGQETQYF,TGTGCCAGCAGTGACCTAGCGGGAGGGGGGCAAGAGACCCAGTACTTC,NA,TRBJ2-5,TRBD2,TRBV25-1
CASSLEQTSTDTQYF,TGTGCCAGCAGCTTGGAACAGACTAGCACAGATACGCAGTATTTT,NA,TRBJ2-3,NA,TRBV5-4
CASNRDEETQYF,TGTGCCAGCAACCGGGACGAGGAGACCCAGTACTTC,NA,TRBJ2-5,NA,TRBV2
CASRDGSSYEQYF,TGTGCCAGCAGGGACGGAAGCTCCTACGAGCAGTACTTC,NA,TRBJ2-7,NA,TRBV28
CAWSPARLNTGELFF,TGTGCCTGGAGTCCCGCGCGTCTTAACACCGGGGAGCTGTTTTTT,few,TRBJ2-2,NA,TRBV30
CASSLRGNRGRGNTEAFF,TGTGCCAGCAGTCTGAGGGGGAACAGGGGGCGCGGGAACACTGAAGCTTTCTTT,few,TRBJ1-1,TRBD1,TRBV28
CASSPYPGLAGTYEQYF,TGTGCCAGCAGCCCTTACCCGGGACTAGCGGGTACCTACGAGCAGTACTTC,NA,TRBJ2-7,TRBD2,TRBV4-2
CASSIVGEGLNTEAFF,TGTGCCAGTAGTATAGTCGGGGAGGGACTGAACACTGAAGCTTTCTTT,NA,TRBJ1-1,NA,TRBV19
CASSPGTTNTGELFF,TGCGCCAGCAGCCCCGGGACAACGAACACCGGGGAGCTGTTTTTT,NA,TRBJ2-2,NA,TRBV5-1
CASSVGIAGQETQYF,TGTGCCAGCAGCGTAGGGATAGCGGGTCAAGAGACCCAGTACTTC,NA,TRBJ2-5,TRBD2,TRBV9
CASSQLRGRNTEAFF,TGTGCCAGCAGCCAATTGAGGGGGAGGAACACTGAAGCTTTCTTT,many,TRBJ1-1,NA,TRBV16
CASSLGAVREQYF,TGTGCCAGCAGCTTAGGTGCGGTTCGCGAGCAGTACTTC,NA,TRBJ2-7,NA,TRBV7-9
CASSITGTGFEKLFF,TGTGCCAGCAGCATAACCGGGACAGGCTTTGAAAAACTGTTTTTT,NA,TRBJ1-4,TRBD1,TRBV7-2
CASSAGGLREQFF,TGCGCCAGCAGCGCGGGAGGGCTTAGGGAGCAGTTCTTC,few,TRBJ2-1,TRBD2,TRBV5-1
CASSVTSTSTDTQYF,TGTGCCAGCAGCGTAACCTCCACAAGCACAGATACGCAGTATTTT,NA,TRBJ2-3,NA,TRBV9
CALERANTGELFF,TGTGCCCTCGAGAGGGCTAACACCGGGGAGCTGTTTTTT,NA,TRBJ2-2,NA,TRBV28
CAISVDRDTEAFF,TGTGCCATCAGTGTAGACAGGGACACTGAAGCTTTCTTT,NA,TRBJ1-1,TRBD1,TRBV10-3
CASSLGQGADNEKLFF,TGCGCCAGCAGCTTGGGGCAGGGGGCCGATAATGAAAAACTGTTTTTT,NA,TRBJ1-4,TRBD1,TRBV5-1
CASSPYKGQGNQPQHF,TGTGCCAGCAGTCCGTATAAAGGACAGGGCAATCAGCCCCAGCATTTT,NA,TRBJ1-5,TRBD1,TRBV27
CASSPPGRIGNEQFF,TGTGCCAGCAGCCCTCCGGGACGGATAGGGAATGAGCAGTTCTTC,NA,TRBJ2-1,NA,TRBV28